This passage covers 2 T cell receptor beta chains from one sample sequenced in a study of blood T cell repertoires in COVID-19. Measured with immunoSEQ multiplex PCR; TCRdb has only the in-frame clones, and not every one. This sample has about 110,000 clones, with over 80% found just once. Sequencing input: peripheral blood. These receptors were collected from a woman between 50 and 59 years old with acute or convalescent COVID-19.

V usage is TRBV30 and J usage is TRBJ2-5, with 8 bases aligning to TRBD2. V shed 0 bases, J shed 5 bases, and the junction held 8 bases outside the gene matches. CDR3 size: 15 residues. CDR1 and CDR2 (germline): GTSNPN, SVGIG (reference sequence). The CDR3, as DNA: TGTGCCTGGAGTGTATACGGGGGGGCAGGGGAGACCCAGTACTTC. Amino acids: CAWSVYGGAGETQYF.

The chain joins TRBV6-5 to TRBJ2-5; no clear D. This CDR3 spans 15 amino acids. Per the germline V gene, CDR1 is MNHEY and CDR2 is SVGAGI. The V end was cut by 3 bases, the J end by 1 base, with 12 bases between. The chain's CDR3 is CASSYQAALQETQYF. The CDR3 bases are TGTGCCAGCAGTTATCAGGCAGCACTCCAAGAGACCCAGTACTTC.